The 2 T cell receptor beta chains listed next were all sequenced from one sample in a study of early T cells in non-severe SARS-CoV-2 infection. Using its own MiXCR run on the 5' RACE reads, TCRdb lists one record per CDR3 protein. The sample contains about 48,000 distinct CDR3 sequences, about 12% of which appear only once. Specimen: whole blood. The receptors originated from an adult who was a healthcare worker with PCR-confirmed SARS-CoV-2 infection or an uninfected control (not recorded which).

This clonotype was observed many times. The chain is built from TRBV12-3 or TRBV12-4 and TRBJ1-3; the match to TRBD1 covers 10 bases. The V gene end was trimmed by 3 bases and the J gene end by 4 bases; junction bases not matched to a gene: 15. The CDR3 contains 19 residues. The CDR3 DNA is TGTGCCAGCAGTTTGGAAGACAGGGGGCGCATCCTTTCCGGAAACACCATATATTTT. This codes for CASSLEDRGRILSGNTIYF.

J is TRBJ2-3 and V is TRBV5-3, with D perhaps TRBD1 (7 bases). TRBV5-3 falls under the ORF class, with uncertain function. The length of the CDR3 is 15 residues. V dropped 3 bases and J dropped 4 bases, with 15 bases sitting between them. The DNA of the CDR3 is TGTGCCAGAAGCTGCGGTAGCAGGGGGGCAGATACGCAGTATTTT. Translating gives CARSCGSRGADTQYF.